Detailed here is one T cell receptor (beta chain). Germline assignment: CDR1 SEHNR and CDR2 FQNEAQ (reference sequence). Trimming removed 5 bases at V and 0 bases at J, with 13 bases between. The CDR3 is made up of 16 amino acids. This sample stems from a study of OX40 agonist ivuxolimab in advanced cancers. In the study overall: The treatment was a fully human IgG2 OX40 agonist, ivuxolimab.

The repertoire was sequenced with immunoSEQ multiplex PCR; TCRdb's copy has only in-frame clones and lacks some. The table shows 50,000 or so clones, with around 93% occurring only once. The sequences come from CD4+ or CD8+ T cells sorted from blood, collected in a trial of the OX40 agonist ivuxolimab. The chain is built from TRBV7-9 and TRBJ2-2; TRBD1 is a possible D gene (6 bases). The receptor's source is an adult with an advanced solid tumor such as melanoma, head and neck, liver or kidney cancer. CDR3: CASSQDSDANTGELFF. The CDR3 bases are TGTGCCAGCAGCCAGGACAGCGATGCGAACACCGGGGAGCTGTTTTTT.